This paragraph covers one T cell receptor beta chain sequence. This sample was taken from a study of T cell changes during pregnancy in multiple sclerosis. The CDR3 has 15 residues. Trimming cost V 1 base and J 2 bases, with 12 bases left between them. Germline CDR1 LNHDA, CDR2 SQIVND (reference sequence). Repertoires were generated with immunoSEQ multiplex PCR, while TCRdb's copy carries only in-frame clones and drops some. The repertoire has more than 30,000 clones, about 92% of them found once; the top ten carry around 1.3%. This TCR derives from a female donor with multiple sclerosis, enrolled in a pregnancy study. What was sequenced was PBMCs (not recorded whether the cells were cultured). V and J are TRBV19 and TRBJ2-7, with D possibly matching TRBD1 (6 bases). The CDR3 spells CASSIAQTGTYEQYF. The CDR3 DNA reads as TGTGCCAGTAGTATAGCCCAGACAGGAACCTACGAGCAGTACTTC.